This passage covers 16 T cell receptor beta chains from one sample sequenced in a study of T-cell reconstitution after alpha-beta-depleted transplantation in children. For TCRbeta, the library was prepared with unique molecular identifiers. MiXCR, run by TCRdb on the PCR reads, gives a single entry per CDR3 protein. The sample records a few hundred thousand distinct CDR3 sequences, approximately 10% being singletons. The source was PBMCs, collected before TCRalphabeta/CD19-depleted stem cell transplant. The receptors shown here come from a child less than two years old with acute myeloid leukemia, due to receive a stem cell transplant.

This clonotype was found many times. V gene TRBV29-1 combines with J gene TRBJ2-1, with 7 bases fitting TRBD1. CDR1 and CDR2 (germline): SQVTM, ANQGSEA. With 4 bases clipped from V and 0 bases from J, the junction kept 3 bases outside the gene matches. The CDR3 extends over 14 amino acids. In DNA, the CDR3 is TGCAGCGTTGTCAGGGGGAGCTCCTACAATGAGCAGTTCTTC. Protein sequence: CSVVRGSSYNEQFF.

The genes are TRBV10-3 and TRBJ1-6; 7 nucleotides agree with TRBD1. CDR3 length: 12 residues. CDR1 and CDR2 from the germline V gene are ENHRY and SYGVKD. The ends lost 7 bases at V and 11 bases at J; junction bases unmatched: 5. The CDR3 DNA follows: TGTGCCATCAAAGAGGGGACAGCACCCCTCCACTTT. It specifies CAIKEGTAPLHF.

This clonotype was found many times. The chain couples TRBV7-2 to TRBJ2-6; D remains unclear. This CDR3 spans 15 amino acids. Germline V gene data show CDR1 as SGHTA and CDR2 as FQGNSA. The V and J ends lost 2 bases and 0 bases respectively, with 5 bases between them. The CDR3 sequence is CASSLSLSGANVLTF. In DNA form, the CDR3 reads TGTGCCAGCAGCTTATCACTCTCTGGGGCCAACGTCCTGACTTTC. Combining the CDR3 with reference TRBV7-2 and TRBJ2-6 gives the whole variable domain GAGVSQSPSNKVTEKGKDVELRCDPISGHTALYWYRQSLGQGLEFLIYFQGNSAPDKSGLPSDRFSAERTGGSVSTLTIQRTQQEDSAVYLCASSLSLSGANVLTFGAGSRLTVL.

In this sample, this clonotype turned up many times. The rearrangement joins TRBV10-3 to TRBJ1-2; 8 bases line up with TRBD1. With 10 bases clipped from V and 8 bases from J, the junction kept 24 bases outside the gene matches. In germline, CDR1 is ENHRY, CDR2 SYGVKD. CDR3 length: 17 amino acids. Here the CDR3 DNA reads TGTGCCACACTCACTACCGGGACAGGCCGTAAAATCGGCGGCTACACCTTC. Its translation: CATLTTGTGRKIGGYTF.

The chain is built from TRBV5-5 and TRBJ2-3; unclear D gene. This CDR3 comprises 13 residues. Germline V lookup: CDR1 SGHKS, CDR2 YYEKEE (reference sequence). V was clipped by 1 base and J by 2 bases, with 5 bases between them. The CDR3 DNA follows: TGTGCCAGCAGCTTGCGGTCCACAGATACGCAGTATTTT. This sequence encodes CASSLRSTDTQYF.

This clonotype was counted ten times or more. The chain carries TRBV5-1 and TRBJ1-6, with D perhaps TRBD1 (6 bases). From germline, CDR1 is SGHRS and CDR2 YFSETQ. V lost 3 bases to trimming and J lost 10 bases, with 14 bases between them. CDR3 length: 14 residues. The CDR3 DNA reads TGCGCCAGCAGCTCACACAGGGAGGGCTCACCCCTCCACTTT. Protein sequence: CASSSHREGSPLHF.

This clonotype has ten or more counts. V is TRBV24-1 and J is TRBJ2-5, with TRBD2 matching 13 bases. The V gene end was trimmed by 3 bases and the J gene end by 5 bases; junction bases not matched to a gene: 5. There are 16 residues in the CDR3. The germline CDR1 and CDR2 sequences are KGHDR and SFDVKD. CDR3 amino acids: CATSDPGLAGAETQYF. CDR3 DNA sequence: TGTGCCACCAGTGATCCCGGACTAGCGGGAGCGGAGACCCAGTACTTC.

The table lists this clonotype with a few counts. The chain recombines TRBV23-1 with TRBJ2-7; D may be TRBD2 (5 bases). TRBV23-1 is flagged as an ORF with uncertain function. The CDR3 runs 16 residues. Trimming took off 2 bases at V and 1 base at J, with 15 bases between the two ends. In DNA, the CDR3 is TGCGCCAGCAGTCAAATCCGGGAACAGCGATCCTACGAGCAGTACTTC. Protein sequence: CASSQIREQRSYEQYF.

This clonotype has at least ten counts. This chain connects TRBV11-1 to TRBJ2-7; D possibly corresponds to TRBD1 (6 bases). Germline V gives CDR1 SGHAT, CDR2 FQDESV (reference sequence). The germline V and J ends were trimmed by 6 bases and 5 bases, with 23 bases remaining between them. The CDR3 is made up of 16 amino acids. The CDR3 DNA reads as TGTGCCAGCAGTTTCTACAGGGTTCAAGGTACGGACGAGCAGTACTTC. It is translated as CASSFYRVQGTDEQYF.

In its sample, this clonotype was seen many times. The chain joins TRBV5-1 to TRBJ1-1, with a possible D match to TRBD1 (6 bases). In germline, CDR1 is SGHRS, CDR2 YFSETQ. Trimming took off 3 bases at V and 5 bases at J, with 20 bases between the two ends. The CDR3 loop spans 16 amino acids. In DNA, the CDR3 is TGCGCCAGCAGCTCCGACTCAGGGGCTGGGAAAACTGAAGCTTTCTTT. It is translated as CASSSDSGAGKTEAFF.

For this clonotype: At one end, the junction sequence differs from germline, possibly due to a read error. The J gene is TRBJ2-1, the V gene TRBV12-3 or TRBV12-4; tentatively, D is TRBD1 or TRBD2 (5 bases each). This CDR3 is built from 18 residues. CDR3 loop: CTSSPPIPGPSSYNEQFF. CDR3 DNA sequence: TGTACCAGCAGTCCACCAATTCCGGGACCCAGCTCCTACAATGAGCAGTTCTTC.

This clonotype was found many times. The gene calls are TRBV7-9 and TRBJ2-1, with TRBD1 identical over 8 bases. Germline V gene lookup returns CDR1 SEHNR and CDR2 FQNEAQ (reference sequence). J was trimmed by 5 bases and V by 5 bases; bases with no gene match: 8. This CDR3 has 15 residues. This CDR3 is CASSLGQGWDNEQFF. In DNA, the CDR3 is TGTGCCAGCAGCCTAGGACAGGGTTGGGACAATGAGCAGTTCTTC.

In its sample, this clonotype was seen many times. The chain is built from TRBV5-4 and TRBJ1-2; 9 bases align to TRBD1. Germline-derived CDR1 and CDR2 are SGHNT and YYREEE (reference sequence). The CDR3 consists of 14 residues. V trimming: 4 bases; J trimming: 7 bases; junction bases outside the gene matches: 8. The CDR3 DNA sequence: TGTGCCAGCAGCCGACAGGGGGAGGAGCGTGGCTACACCTTC. This translates into CASSRQGEERGYTF.

Regarding this clonotype: Its ends do not fully match the called genes, so a read error is possible. This chain links TRBV7-2 with TRBJ2-3, with D unclear. The CDR3 runs to 15 residues. CDR1 and CDR2 (germline): SGHTA, FQGNSA. CDR3 nucleotides: TGTGCCAACAGCTTTGGGATTTACGAGCAGGTTACGCAGTATTTT. It specifies CANSFGIYEQVTQYF.

Of note for this clonotype: A read error may be the cause here, since a much bigger clone is one base away. J is TRBJ2-5 and V is TRBV7-2, with D perhaps TRBD2 (6 bases). V gave up 7 bases and J gave up 5 bases, with 23 bases separating them. The CDR3 sequence is 16 residues long. The germline gives CDR1 SGHTA, CDR2 FQGNSA. DNA for the CDR3: TGTGCCAGCAACTTTGAGTTAGGAGGGCCTATGGAGACCCAGTACTTC. Amino acid sequence: CASNFELGGPMETQYF. Drawing the rest from reference TRBV7-2 and TRBJ2-5, the complete variable domain is GAGVSQSPSNKVTEKGKDVELRCDPISGHTALYWYRQSLGQGLEFLIYFQGNSAPDKSGLPSDRFSAERTGGSVSTLTIQRTQQEDSAVYLCASNFELGGPMETQYFGPGTRLLVL.

This clonotype was seen at least ten times. The V call is TRBV10-2, the J call TRBJ1-2, with a tentative D call TRBD1 (6 bases). Trimming left V 8 bases short and J 2 bases short, with 15 bases between. Looked up from germline, CDR1 is WSHSY and CDR2 is SAAADI. The CDR3 is 14 amino acids. The CDR3: CASGGVGSNYGYTF. In nucleotides, the CDR3 is TGCGCCAGCGGGGGCGTAGGGTCGAACTATGGCTACACCTTC.